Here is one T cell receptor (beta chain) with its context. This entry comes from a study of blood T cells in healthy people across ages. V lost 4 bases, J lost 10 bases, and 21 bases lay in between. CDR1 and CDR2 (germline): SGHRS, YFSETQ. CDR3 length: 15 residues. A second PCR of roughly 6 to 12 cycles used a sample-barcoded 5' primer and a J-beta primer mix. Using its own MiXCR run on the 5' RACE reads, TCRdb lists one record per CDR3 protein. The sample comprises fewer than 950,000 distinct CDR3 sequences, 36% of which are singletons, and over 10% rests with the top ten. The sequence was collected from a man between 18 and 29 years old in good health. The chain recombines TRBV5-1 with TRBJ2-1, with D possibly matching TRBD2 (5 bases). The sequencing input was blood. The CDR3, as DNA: TGCGCCAGCAGCACCACCCTAGGGAGCACCTACGAGCAGTTCTTC. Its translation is CASSTTLGSTYEQFF.